What follows are 15 T cell receptor beta chains derived from one specimen sequenced in a study of graft-versus-host responses after intestinal transplantation. From the graft tissue, intraepithelial and lamina propria lymphocytes were released through processing. Measured with immunoSEQ multiplex PCR; TCRdb has only the in-frame clones, and not every one. The table includes about 19,000 clones, roughly 72% detected once. The specimen was ileum tissue, collected about 21 days after intestinal transplant. The receptors come from a human patient who received an intestinal transplant, so some T cells may come from the graft donor.

The table lists this clone with a few counts. The chain links TRBV30 to TRBJ2-7; D is unresolved. V dropped 0 bases and J dropped 4 bases, with 10 bases sitting between them. This CDR3 comprises 13 residues. Germline CDR1 GTSNPN, CDR2 SVGIG (reference sequence). The CDR3 DNA follows: TGTGCCTGGAGTGTTACCAGGATGTACGAGCAGTACTTC. It encodes CAWSVTRMYEQYF.

This clone has only a few counts. V gene TRBV4-1 combines with J gene TRBJ2-7, with D perhaps TRBD1 (5 bases). The CDR3 sequence is 13 residues long. Germline CDR1 is MGHRA and CDR2 is YSYEKL. Between the trimmed V and J ends, which lost 1 base and 1 base, there was a span of 5 bases. This CDR3 reads CASSQGTSYEQYF. The CDR3 DNA reads as TGCGCCAGCAGCCAAGGGACATCCTACGAGCAGTACTTC.

The chain has TRBV30 and TRBJ1-1, with 7 bases that match TRBD1. CDR1 and CDR2 (germline): GTSNPN, SVGIG (reference sequence). The CDR3 runs 13 residues. J was trimmed by 7 bases and V by 3 bases; bases with no gene match: 8. This chain's CDR3 is CAWRVGGGGEAFF. The CDR3 bases are TGTGCCTGGAGGGTTGGAGGGGGCGGTGAAGCTTTCTTT.

The rearrangement joins TRBV10-2 to TRBJ2-3, with TRBD2 matching over 10 bases. CDR1 and CDR2 (germline): WSHSY, SAAADI. The CDR3 consists of 16 residues. Trimming took 5 bases from V and 7 from J; bases not matched to a gene: 12. In nucleotides, the CDR3 is TGCGCCAGCAGTCGATCAAGCGGGAGGGCCATGTATACGCAGTATTTT. It encodes CASSRSSGRAMYTQYF.

The gene calls are TRBV7-8 and TRBJ1-2; no firm D call. The germline CDR1 and CDR2 sequences are SGHVS and FQNEAQ. The CDR3 runs to 17 residues. V lost 5 bases and J lost 4, with 23 bases in between. CDR3 sequence (DNA): TGTGCCAGCAGCGTAGAAGAGAGGTTCTCGTTCGGCTATGGCTACACCTTC. This translates into CASSVEERFSFGYGYTF.

The chain uses TRBV4-1 and TRBJ2-1, with D uncertain. The CDR3 is 17 amino acids. Trimming took off 5 bases at V and 0 bases at J, with 17 bases between the two ends. Germline V gene lookup returns CDR1 MGHRA and CDR2 YSYEKL. The DNA of the CDR3 is TGCGCCAGCAGCTCTAGTTATGCGGTCCACTCCTACAATGAGCAGTTCTTC. This encodes CASSSSYAVHSYNEQFF.

This clone was seen a few times. The V and J genes are TRBV4-1 and TRBJ1-5; D remains unclear. CDR1 is MGHRA, CDR2 YSYEKL, per germline. V lost 5 bases to trimming and J lost 7 bases, with 12 bases between them. CDR3 length: 13 amino acids. The CDR3 DNA follows: TGCGCCAGCAGCGTAGGCCCGGGGCAGCCCCAGCATTTT. It translates to CASSVGPGQPQHF.

This clone was detected only once. The gene calls are TRBV12-1 and TRBJ2-7; TRBD2 reflects the table's D call only, with no check against the DNA. TRBV12-1 has pseudogene status. The CDR3 sequence is 20 residues long. The DNA for the CDR3 is TGTGCCAGCAGCCCCCTCACCTGTTCCTGGATAGCTGATCTATTCCACGAGCAGTACTTC. Its translation: CASSPLTCSWIADLFHEQYF.

The chain combines TRBV28 with TRBJ1-6; D is ambiguous. Trimming cost V 7 bases and J 8 bases, with 15 bases left between them. The CDR3 is 14 amino acids. Germline-derived CDR1 and CDR2 are MDHEN and SYDVKM. The CDR3 sequence: CASTPRGRDSPLHF. CDR3 DNA sequence: TGTGCCAGCACCCCTCGGGGTAGGGATTCACCCCTCCACTTT.

The rearrangement links TRBV14 to TRBJ2-1, with 7 nucleotides matching TRBD1. This CDR3 region has 18 residues. CDR1 is SGHDN, CDR2 FVKESK, per germline. V lost 2 bases to trimming and J lost 0 bases; unmatched junction nucleotides: 10. This chain's CDR3 is CASSQTRRTGSSYNEQFF. In DNA, the CDR3 is TGTGCCAGCAGCCAAACACGCCGGACAGGAAGCTCCTACAATGAGCAGTTCTTC. Full variable domain (rest looked up from reference TRBV14 and TRBJ2-1): EAGVTQFPSHSVIEKGQTVTLRCDPISGHDNLYWYRRVMGKEIKFLLHFVKESKQDESGMPNNRFLAERTGGTYSTLKVQPAELEDSGVYFCASSQTRRTGSSYNEQFFGPGTRLTVL.

The chain employs TRBV28 and TRBJ2-3, with 8 bases matching TRBD2. The CDR3 spans 18 residues. The trim removed 5 bases at V and 0 bases at J, leaving 13 bases unmatched. Germline values: CDR1 MDHEN, CDR2 SYDVKM. This CDR3 reads CASSPLRLAGGSTDTQYF. The CDR3 coding sequence is TGTGCCAGCAGTCCGCTTCGGTTGGCGGGAGGAAGCACAGATACGCAGTATTTT.

This chain uses TRBV29-1 with TRBJ2-7; 8 nucleotides match TRBD2. The germline gives CDR1 SQVTM, CDR2 ANQGSEA. V lost 2 bases to trimming and J lost 1 base; unmatched junction nucleotides: 7. The CDR3 covers 15 residues. The CDR3 region is CSVETSREGSYEQYF. In DNA form, the CDR3 reads TGCAGCGTTGAAACTTCCCGGGAGGGATCCTACGAGCAGTACTTC.

Only a few counts were recorded for this clone. The V gene is TRBV16, the J gene TRBJ2-1; TRBD2 matches at 14 bases. Per germline, CDR1 KGHSY and CDR2 FQNENV. The CDR3 has 16 residues. J was trimmed by 8 bases and V by 2 bases; bases with no gene match: 5. CDR3 sequence (DNA): TGTGCCAGCAGCCAACTAGGGACTAGCGGGAGAGATGAGCAGTTCTTC. Its protein product is CASSQLGTSGRDEQFF.

This clone has just a few counts. This rearrangement joins TRBV1 to TRBJ1-2; the table's D call TRBD1 went unverified against the DNA. TRBV1 is assigned pseudogene status. CDR3 length: 14 residues. The CDR3 protein is CTSSQLGGPYGYTF. CDR3 bases: TGCACCAGCAGCCAACTAGGGGGCCCCTATGGCTACACCTTC.

The chain recombines TRBV29-1 with TRBJ1-4; D is uncertain. The germline CDR1 and CDR2 sequences are SQVTM and ANQGSEA. V lost 5 bases and J lost 6, with 19 bases in between. This CDR3 comprises 15 residues. This CDR3 reads CSVSRRGRSDEKLFF. The CDR3 coding sequence is TGCAGCGTTAGCAGGAGAGGGCGGAGTGATGAAAAACTGTTTTTT. The complete variable domain, with remaining parts taken from reference TRBV29-1 and TRBJ1-4, reads SAVISQKPSRDICQRGTSLTIQCQVDSQVTMMFWYRQQPGQSLTLIATANQGSEATYESGFVIDKFPISRPNLTFSTLTVSNMSPEDSSIYLCSVSRRGRSDEKLFFGSGTQLSVL.